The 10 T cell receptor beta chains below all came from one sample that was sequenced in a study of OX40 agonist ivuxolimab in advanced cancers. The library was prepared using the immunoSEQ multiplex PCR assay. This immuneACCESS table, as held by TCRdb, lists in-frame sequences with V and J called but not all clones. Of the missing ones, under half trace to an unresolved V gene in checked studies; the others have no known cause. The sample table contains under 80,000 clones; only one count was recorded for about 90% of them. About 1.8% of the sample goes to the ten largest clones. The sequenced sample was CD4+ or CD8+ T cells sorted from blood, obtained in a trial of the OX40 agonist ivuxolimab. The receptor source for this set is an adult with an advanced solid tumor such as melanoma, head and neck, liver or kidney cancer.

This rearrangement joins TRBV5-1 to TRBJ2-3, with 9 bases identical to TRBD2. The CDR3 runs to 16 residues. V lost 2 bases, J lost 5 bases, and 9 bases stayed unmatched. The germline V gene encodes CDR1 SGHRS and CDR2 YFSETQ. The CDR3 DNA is TGCGCCAGCAGCTTTGCGCTTGGCGGGGGGGGAGATACGCAGTATTTT. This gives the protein CASSFALGGGGDTQYF.

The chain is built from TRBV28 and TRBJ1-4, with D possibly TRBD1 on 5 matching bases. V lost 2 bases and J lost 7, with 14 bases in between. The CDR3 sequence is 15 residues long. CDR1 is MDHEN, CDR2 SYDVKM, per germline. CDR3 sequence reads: CASSLVRQGGEKLFF. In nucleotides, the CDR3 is TGTGCCAGCAGTTTAGTGCGCCAGGGCGGTGAAAAACTGTTTTTT.

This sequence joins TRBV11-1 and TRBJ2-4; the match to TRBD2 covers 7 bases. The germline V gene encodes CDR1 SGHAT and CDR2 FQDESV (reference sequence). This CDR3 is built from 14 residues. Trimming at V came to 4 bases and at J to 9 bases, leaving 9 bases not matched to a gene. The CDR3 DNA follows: TGTGCCAGCAGCTCGGGGGAGGGCATGGGCATTCAGTACTTC. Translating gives CASSSGEGMGIQYF.

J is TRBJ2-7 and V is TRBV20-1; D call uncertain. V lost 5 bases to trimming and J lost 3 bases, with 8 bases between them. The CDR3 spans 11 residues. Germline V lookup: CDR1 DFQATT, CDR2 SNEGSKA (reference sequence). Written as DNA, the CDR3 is TGCAGTGCTGCTAACAACTACGAGCAGTACTTC. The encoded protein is CSAANNYEQYF.

CDR3 sequence: CASSLEGTGSYEQYF. The CDR3 region has the DNA TGTGCCAGCAGCTTAGAAGGGACAGGCTCCTACGAGCAGTACTTC. The chain uses TRBV7-2 and TRBJ2-7; 8 nucleotides match TRBD1. The CDR3 totals 15 residues. Germline V gene lookup returns CDR1 SGHTA and CDR2 FQGNSA. The V and J ends lost 1 base and 0 bases, in that order; junction bases with no gene match: 2. Full variable domain (missing parts from reference TRBV7-2 and TRBJ2-7): GAGVSQSPSNKVTEKGKDVELRCDPISGHTALYWYRQSLGQGLEFLIYFQGNSAPDKSGLPSDRFSAERTGGSVSTLTIQRTQQEDSAVYLCASSLEGTGSYEQYFGPGTRLTVT.

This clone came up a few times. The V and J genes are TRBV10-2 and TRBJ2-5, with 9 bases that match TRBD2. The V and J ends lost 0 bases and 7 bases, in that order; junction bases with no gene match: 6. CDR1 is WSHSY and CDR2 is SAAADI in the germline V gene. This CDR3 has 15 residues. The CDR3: CASSESLAGMGTQYF. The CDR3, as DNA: TGCGCCAGCAGTGAGTCCCTAGCGGGGATGGGGACCCAGTACTTC.

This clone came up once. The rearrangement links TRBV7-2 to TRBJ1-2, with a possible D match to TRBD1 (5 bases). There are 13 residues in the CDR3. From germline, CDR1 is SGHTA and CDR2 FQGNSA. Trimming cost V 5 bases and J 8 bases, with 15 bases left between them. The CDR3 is CASSPAGRGGYTF. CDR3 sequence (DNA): TGTGCCAGCAGCCCGGCTGGAAGGGGAGGCTACACCTTC.

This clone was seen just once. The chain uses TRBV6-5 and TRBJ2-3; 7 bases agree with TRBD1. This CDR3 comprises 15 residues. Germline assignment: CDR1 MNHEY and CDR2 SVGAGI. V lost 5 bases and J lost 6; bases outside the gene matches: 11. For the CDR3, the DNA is TGTGCCAGCAGTCCTACAGGGGCCGCCGCGGATACGCAGTATTTT. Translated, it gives CASSPTGAAADTQYF.

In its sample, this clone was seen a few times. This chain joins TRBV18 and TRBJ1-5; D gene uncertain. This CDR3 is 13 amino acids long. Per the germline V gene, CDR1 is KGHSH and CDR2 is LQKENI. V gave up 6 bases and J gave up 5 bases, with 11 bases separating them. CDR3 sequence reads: CASSGVKDQPQHF. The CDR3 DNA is TGTGCCAGCTCCGGAGTAAAGGATCAGCCCCAGCATTTT.

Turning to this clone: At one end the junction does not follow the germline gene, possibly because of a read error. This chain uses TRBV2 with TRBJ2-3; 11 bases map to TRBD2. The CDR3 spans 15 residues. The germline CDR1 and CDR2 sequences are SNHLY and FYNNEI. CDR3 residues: CASTERLAGRDTQYF. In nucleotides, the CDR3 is TGTGCCAGCACTGAACGACTAGCGGGAAGAGATACGCAGTATTTT.